This TCR beta chain was retrieved from a study of shared clonotypes between healthy human individuals. Germline values: CDR1 SEHNR, CDR2 FQNEAQ (reference sequence). The CDR3 totals 13 residues. V was clipped by 1 base and J by 4 bases, with 5 bases between them. On this clone: Antigen: not known.

Study findings and constraints: Generation probabilities were higher for clonotypes shared across all four sorted-subset donors than for unshared ones. Rarefaction exposed incomplete sorted-subset sequencing despite large depth.

Positive CCR7 selection of CD45RO-negative cells yielded the naive CD8 cells, and terminally differentiated effector memory CD45RA+ cells were excluded. Only in-frame clones appear in the TCRdb table, and some are missing; sequencing was by immunoSEQ multiplex PCR. The sample carries approximately 600,000 clones, 85% to 95% recorded once. V usage is TRBV7-9 and J usage is TRBJ2-1; the D is unclear. This sequence was found in a woman in her twenties or thirties in good health. The specimen was naive CD8+ T cells sorted from blood. In DNA form, the CDR3 reads TGTGCCAGCAGCTTAGTAGAGTACAATGAGCAGTTCTTC. Translated: CASSLVEYNEQFF. Drawing the rest from reference TRBV7-9 and TRBJ2-1, the complete variable domain is DTGVSQNPRHKITKRGQNVTFRCDPISEHNRLYWYRQTLGQGPEFLTYFQNEAQLEKSRLLSDRFSAERPKGSFSTLEIQRTEQGDSAMYLCASSLVEYNEQFFGPGTRLTVL.